These 23 T cell receptor beta chains were all obtained from the same sample, sequenced in a study of blood T cell repertoires in COVID-19. TCRdb's table, derived via immunoSEQ multiplex PCR, lists solely in-frame clones and lacks some. This repertoire shows under 250,000 clones, roughly 90% found once; its top ten account for about 6%. Sequencing used peripheral blood. These TCRs come from a man aged 55 to 70 who had recovered from COVID-19.

The chain is built from TRBV5-5 and TRBJ2-7; 7 bases fit TRBD1. The CDR3 runs 15 residues. V gave up 4 bases and J gave up 2 bases; unmatched junction bases: 9. Looked up from germline, CDR1 is SGHKS and CDR2 is YYEKEE (reference sequence). In DNA, the CDR3 is TGTGCCAGCAGCCGAGAGACAGGGAAGACCTACGAGCAGTACTTC. This translates into CASSRETGKTYEQYF.

This clone was recorded only once. This rearrangement joins TRBV5-4 to TRBJ2-1, with 7 bases matching TRBD1. J lost 6 bases, V lost 0 bases, and 3 bases had no gene match. The CDR3 contains 14 residues. Germline V gene sequence: CDR1 SGHNT, CDR2 YYREEE (reference sequence). In DNA, the CDR3 is TGTGCCAGCAGCTTGGGGACAGGTGGCAATGAGCAGTTCTTC. Its protein is CASSLGTGGNEQFF. The complete variable domain, with remaining parts taken from reference TRBV5-4 and TRBJ2-1, reads ETGVTQSPTHLIKTRGQQVTLRCSSQSGHNTVSWYQQALGQGPQFIFQYYREEENGRGNFPPRFSGLQFPNYSSELNVNALELDDSALYLCASSLGTGGNEQFFGPGTRLTVL.

V and J are TRBV4-2 and TRBJ2-1; tentative D call: TRBD1 (5 bases). Deletions cut 1 base from V and 9 bases from J, with 10 bases between. Germline V CDR1 and CDR2: LGHNA, YNFKEQ. CDR3 length equals 13 residues. The CDR3 nucleotides read TGTGCCAGCAGCCAAGCCCCCCAGGGTGAGCAGTTCTTC. This sequence encodes CASSQAPQGEQFF.

The chain combines TRBV5-6 with TRBJ2-1, with TRBD2 matching over 11 bases. CDR1 and CDR2 (germline): SGHDT, YYEEEE. The CDR3 is 15 amino acids. V lost 4 bases and J lost 15; bases outside the gene matches: 15. CDR3 DNA sequence: TGTGCCAGCAGCCCCATCGGGGGCCTAGCGGGAGGTGCGTTCTTC. Protein sequence: CASSPIGGLAGGAFF.

CDR3 sequence reads: CASNLGLLSSYEQYF. The CDR3 nucleotides read TGTGCCAGCAATCTGGGACTTCTCAGCTCCTACGAGCAGTACTTC. The chain links TRBV6-5 to TRBJ2-7, with D perhaps TRBD2 (6 bases). Germline V lookup: CDR1 MNHEY, CDR2 SVGAGI. This CDR3 has 15 amino acids. With 7 bases removed from V and 0 bases from J, the gap between germline ends came to 16 bases.

The chain carries TRBV7-2 and TRBJ2-1; 8 bases are shared with TRBD2. V was pared by 7 bases and J by 5 bases, with 7 bases of the junction left unmatched. Germline CDR1 reads SGHTA; CDR2 reads FQGNSA. The CDR3 sequence is 14 residues long. Here the CDR3 reads CASIRAREDNEQFF. The CDR3 DNA follows: TGTGCCAGCATTAGGGCGCGGGAGGACAATGAGCAGTTCTTC.

This sequence joins TRBV19 and TRBJ1-5, with 7 bases identical to TRBD1. CDR3 length equals 15 residues. From germline, CDR1 is LNHDA and CDR2 SQIVND (reference sequence). The junction had 5 bases not matched to a gene; V was cut back by 6 bases and J by 0 bases. CDR3 sequence (DNA): TGTGCCAGTAGATCCGGGACAGTTAGCAATCAGCCCCAGCATTTT. Translation: CASRSGTVSNQPQHF. The variable domain in full, completed from reference TRBV19 and TRBJ1-5, reads DGGITQSPKYLFRKEGQNVTLSCEQNLNHDAMYWYRQDPGQGLRLIYYSQIVNDFQKGDIAEGYSVSREKKESFPLTVTSAQKNPTAFYLCASRSGTVSNQPQHFGDGTRLSIL.

The chain has TRBV7-9 and TRBJ2-7; 8 bases map to TRBD2. This CDR3 contains 14 residues. V was pared by 6 bases and J by 4 bases, with 8 bases of the junction left unmatched. CDR1 is SEHNR and CDR2 is FQNEAQ in the germline V gene (reference sequence). The CDR3 DNA reads as TGTGCCAGCAGGCCTCTAGCGGGCCTTTACGAGCAGTACTTC. Its protein product is CASRPLAGLYEQYF.

The J gene is TRBJ1-1, the V gene TRBV2; the D is unclear. The CDR3 spans 14 residues. The V gene lost 5 bases and the J gene lost 4 bases, with 14 bases spanning the gap. Germline V gene sequence: CDR1 SNHLY, CDR2 FYNNEI. The CDR3 region is CASSPDRRGTEAFF. In DNA form, the CDR3 reads TGTGCCAGCAGTCCCGATCGACGGGGCACTGAAGCTTTCTTT.

The genes are TRBV4-3 and TRBJ2-5, with D perhaps TRBD2 (6 bases). Germline V gives CDR1 LGHNA, CDR2 YSLEER. V was clipped by 0 bases and J by 4 bases, with 12 bases between them. The CDR3 extends over 15 amino acids. In DNA, the CDR3 is TGCGCCAGCAGCCAAGATTCCAGCGGGCGAGAGACCCAGTACTTC. Translation: CASSQDSSGRETQYF.

The rearrangement links TRBV7-8 to TRBJ1-1; D perhaps matches TRBD1 (6 bases). Germline V gene data show CDR1 as SGHVS and CDR2 as FQNEAQ. Trimming cost V 5 bases and J 4 bases, with 17 bases left between them. The CDR3 contains 15 residues. The CDR3 here is CASSPDDRLFTEAFF. As DNA, the CDR3 is TGTGCCAGCAGCCCGGACGACAGGCTGTTCACTGAAGCTTTCTTT.

This clone turned up a few times. The V and J genes are TRBV7-2 and TRBJ1-2; D is undetermined. The CDR3 is 14 amino acids. Germline CDR1 and CDR2: SGHTA and FQGNSA. Trimming left V 5 bases short and J 3 bases short, with 13 bases between. Written as DNA, the CDR3 is TGTGCCAGCAGCCCCGGGATGGTCGACTATGGCTACACCTTC. This translates into CASSPGMVDYGYTF.

J is TRBJ1-1 and V is TRBV27, with a tentative D call TRBD1 (5 bases). CDR1 is MNHEY, CDR2 SMNVEV, per germline (reference sequence). V lost 8 bases to trimming and J lost 1 base, with 11 bases between them. The CDR3 sequence is 13 residues long. CDR3 sequence reads: CASGTGKNTEAFF. CDR3 DNA: TGTGCCAGCGGAACAGGAAAGAACACTGAAGCTTTCTTT.

The chain joins TRBV7-9 to TRBJ2-2, with 10 bases identical to TRBD2. The CDR3 sequence is 15 residues long. V lost 4 bases, J lost 4 bases, and 3 bases stayed unmatched. Germline V gene lookup returns CDR1 SEHNR and CDR2 FQNEAQ (reference sequence). The CDR3 protein is CASSYLAGVTGELFF. The CDR3 DNA reads TGTGCCAGCAGCTACCTAGCGGGGGTCACCGGGGAGCTGTTTTTT.

The J gene is TRBJ2-3, the V gene TRBV7-3; 7 bases line up with TRBD1. The V gene's germline CDR1 is SGHTA and CDR2 FQGTGA. The CDR3 totals 14 residues. V was pared by 5 bases and J by 4 bases, with 6 bases of the junction left unmatched. In DNA, the CDR3 is TGTGCCAGCAGCCCCCGACAGGGCCCAGATACGCAGTATTTT. Amino acids: CASSPRQGPDTQYF. Together with reference TRBV7-3 and TRBJ2-3, the CDR3 gives the full variable domain: GAGVSQTPSNKVTEKGKYVELRCDPISGHTALYWYRQSLGQGPEFLIYFQGTGAADDSGLPNDRFFAVRPEGSVSTLKIQRTERGDSAVYLCASSPRQGPDTQYFGPGTRLTVL.

This clone was seen just once. The gene calls are TRBV7-2 and TRBJ1-5; 7 bases fit TRBD1. The CDR3 totals 19 residues. Germline assignment: CDR1 SGHTA and CDR2 FQGNSA. The ends lost 5 bases at V and 0 bases at J; junction bases unmatched: 16. In DNA form, the CDR3 reads TGTGCCAGCAGCAAGAACCTAGCCGGGACAGCCTATAGCAATCAGCCCCAGCATTTT. Translated, it gives CASSKNLAGTAYSNQPQHF. Using reference TRBV7-2 and TRBJ1-5 for the parts outside the CDR3, the full variable domain is GAGVSQSPSNKVTEKGKDVELRCDPISGHTALYWYRQSLGQGLEFLIYFQGNSAPDKSGLPSDRFSAERTGGSVSTLTIQRTQQEDSAVYLCASSKNLAGTAYSNQPQHFGDGTRLSIL.

The rearrangement uses TRBV5-6 and TRBJ2-2; a possible D gene is TRBD2 (6 bases). The CDR3 spans 16 residues. The V gene's germline CDR1 is SGHDT and CDR2 YYEEEE. Trimming shortened V by 0 bases and J by 3 bases, and 12 bases separated the two germline ends. This CDR3 is CASSLAGGVDTGELFF. In DNA form, the CDR3 reads TGTGCCAGCAGCTTGGCTGGCGGGGTGGACACCGGGGAGCTGTTTTTT.

This clone was seen a single time. The rearrangement joins TRBV5-5 to TRBJ1-5; TRBD1 agrees at 10 bases. The CDR3 extends over 18 amino acids. J lost 5 bases, V lost 0 bases, and 11 bases had no gene match. Germline assignment: CDR1 SGHKS and CDR2 YYEKEE (reference sequence). CDR3 nucleotides: TGTGCCAGCAGCTTGGCCCTCCGGGACAGGGGTGAGCATCAGCCCCAGCATTTT. This codes for CASSLALRDRGEHQPQHF. Variable domain in full (rest from reference TRBV5-5 and TRBJ1-5): DAGVTQSPTHLIKTRGQQVTLRCSPISGHKSVSWYQQVLGQGPQFIFQYYEKEERGRGNFPDRFSARQFPNYSSELNVNALLLGDSALYLCASSLALRDRGEHQPQHFGDGTRLSIL.

DNA of the CDR3: TGCGCCAGCAATCTTCAGGGGATCGGGGCCAACGTCCTGACTTTC. It is translated as CASNLQGIGANVLTF. This sequence joins TRBV5-1 and TRBJ2-6; a possible D gene is TRBD1 (6 bases). V was trimmed by 6 bases and J by 4 bases, leaving 14 bases between them. Germline CDR1 and CDR2: SGHRS and YFSETQ. The CDR3 sequence is 15 residues long.

The rearrangement uses TRBV19 and TRBJ2-6; D remains unclear. The CDR3 length is 15 residues. Trimming removed 5 bases at V and 1 base at J, with 9 bases between. Germline CDR1 reads LNHDA; CDR2 reads SQIVND (reference sequence). CDR3 loop: CASSSAGSGANVLTF. CDR3 DNA sequence: TGTGCCAGTAGTTCCGCAGGTTCTGGGGCCAACGTCCTGACTTTC.

The chain has TRBV28 and TRBJ1-4; no definite D call. The germline gives CDR1 MDHEN, CDR2 SYDVKM. There are 15 residues in the CDR3. Trimming stripped 6 bases from V and 1 base from J, with 12 bases between. CDR3 loop: CASSHGGGTNEKLFF. The DNA of the CDR3 is TGTGCCAGCAGCCATGGCGGAGGAACTAATGAAAAACTGTTTTTT.

The chain joins TRBV12-3 or TRBV12-4 to TRBJ1-2; 7 bases align to TRBD1. This CDR3 contains 11 residues. Unmatched junction bases numbered 5, after V lost 6 bases and J lost 10 bases. CDR3 nucleotides: TGTGCCAGCAGCAGGGGGTACGACTACACCTTC. It is translated as CASSRGYDYTF.

V is TRBV7-2 and J is TRBJ2-7; a possible D gene is TRBD1 (5 bases). Germline V gene sequence: CDR1 SGHTA, CDR2 FQGNSA. This CDR3 contains 13 residues. The V gene lost 5 bases and the J gene lost 2 bases, with 10 bases spanning the gap. CDR3 amino acids: CASSPRVPYEQYF. CDR3 nucleotides: TGTGCCAGCAGCCCCAGGGTCCCCTACGAGCAGTACTTC.